The rows below give T cell receptor beta chains drawn from one sample of a study of vaccination effects on CD4 cells after COVID-19. Sequenced by immunoSEQ multiplex PCR; TCRdb stores in-frame clones only, minus some. The sample includes 70,000 to 85,000 clones, over 60% of them seen just once. Antigens for these TCRs are unknown. The specimen comprised CD4+ T cells from PBMCs cultured without peptide, sampled before COVID-19 vaccination. These TCRs come from a human donor who received a COVID-19 vaccine. Both conserved end residues are part of each CDR3. The D gene is left open where the match is weak. Clone sizes are given selectively: once, few, many, or a class where the clone is expanded.

v_call	j_call	d_call	clone_size	cdr3_aa	cdr3_nt
TRBV29-1	TRBJ1-2	.	once	CSVVWSHYGYTF	TGCAGCGTTGTGTGGTCTCACTATGGCTACACCTTC
TRBV24-1	TRBJ2-1	.	once	CATSEQGKGGYNEQFF	TGTGCCACCAGTGAGCAGGGGAAGGGGGGCTACAATGAGCAGTTCTTC
TRBV5-1	TRBJ1-1	TRBD1	.	CASRLGQGAMNTEAFF	TGCGCCAGCAGACTCGGACAGGGGGCTATGAACACTGAAGCTTTCTTT
TRBV6-5	TRBJ1-4	TRBD1	.	CASIQPGQGNEKLFF	TGTGCCAGCATCCAACCGGGACAGGGGAATGAAAAACTGTTTTTT
TRBV29-1	TRBJ2-3	TRBD1	.	CSGGQGPDTQYF	TGCAGCGGTGGACAGGGCCCAGATACGCAGTATTTT
TRBV7-2	TRBJ1-5	.	.	CASSLGEYSNQPQHF	TGTGCCAGCAGCTTAGGGGAATATAGCAATCAGCCCCAGCATTTT
TRBV5-5	TRBJ2-4	TRBD1	.	CASSLMGQGNIQYF	TGTGCCAGCTCCCTGATGGGACAGGGAAACATTCAGTACTTC
TRBV6-1	TRBJ1-2	.	.	CASSEWGRAPTF	TGTGCCAGCAGTGAATGGGGCAGGGCGCCCACCTTC
TRBV14	TRBJ2-5	.	.	CASSPQDQETQYF	TGTGCCAGCAGCCCTCAGGACCAAGAGACCCAGTACTTC
TRBV9	TRBJ2-3	.	.	CASSVEGPDTQYF	TGTGCCAGCAGCGTAGAGGGCCCCGATACGCAGTATTTT
TRBV15	TRBJ2-3	TRBD1	once	CATSRDGGQGATDTQYF	TGTGCCACCAGCAGAGATGGGGGACAGGGGGCTACAGATACGCAGTATTTT
TRBV20-1	TRBJ1-6	.	.	CSASSSRGHNSPLHF	TGCAGTGCTAGTTCTAGTAGGGGTCATAATTCACCCCTCCACTTT
TRBV10-1	TRBJ1-1	TRBD1	.	CASSAGQGLRAFF	TGCGCCAGCAGTGCCGGACAGGGTTTGAGGGCTTTCTTT
TRBV5-6	TRBJ1-1	TRBD1	.	CASSLGGADTEAFF	TGTGCCAGCAGCTTAGGGGGCGCGGACACTGAAGCTTTCTTT
TRBV5-4	TRBJ2-1	.	few	CASSLATEMSYNEQFF	TGTGCCAGCAGCTTGGCTACAGAGATGTCCTACAATGAGCAGTTCTTC
TRBV4-3	TRBJ1-5	.	.	CASSQDRNQPQHF	TGCGCCAGCAGCCAAGACAGGAATCAGCCCCAGCATTTT
TRBV6-2/TRBV6-3	TRBJ1-2	.	.	CASSPSGSAYGYTF	TGTGCCAGCAGCCCCTCAGGGTCGGCCTATGGCTACACCTTC
TRBV6-5	TRBJ2-5	TRBD2	.	CASSYSTMGGETQYF	TGTGCCAGCAGTTACTCGACGATGGGGGGGGAGACCCAGTACTTC
TRBV7-8	TRBJ2-5	.	.	CASSPDSPTQYF	TGTGCCAGCAGCCCCGATAGCCCTACCCAGTACTTC
TRBV3-1/TRBV3-2	TRBJ2-2	.	.	CASSQNGKNTGELFF	TGTGCCAGCAGCCAAAACGGGAAGAACACCGGGGAGCTGTTTTTT
TRBV5-1	TRBJ2-1	.	.	CASSLGFGDKTYNEQFF	TGCGCCAGCAGCTTGGGCTTTGGGGACAAGACCTACAATGAGCAGTTCTTC
TRBV5-6	TRBJ2-5	.	.	CASSPSHSQETQYF	TGTGCCAGCAGCCCCTCTCACAGCCAAGAGACCCAGTACTTC
TRBV5-1	TRBJ1-5	.	once	CASSPEGNQPQHF	TGCGCCAGCAGCCCTGAGGGTAATCAGCCCCAGCATTTT
TRBV18	TRBJ1-2	.	.	CASSPRDGANYGYTF	TGTGCCAGCTCACCCCGGGACGGAGCTAACTATGGCTACACCTTC
TRBV6-2/TRBV6-3	TRBJ1-5	TRBD1	.	CASSTGGRQPQHF	TGTGCCAGCAGCACAGGGGGGAGGCAGCCCCAGCATTTT
TRBV6-6	TRBJ1-4	.	.	CASSPTQQSYEKLFF	TGTGCCAGCAGCCCTACCCAACAGTCGTATGAAAAACTGTTTTTT
TRBV2	TRBJ1-4	TRBD1	.	CASSDPRGEKLFF	TGTGCCAGCAGTGACCCCAGGGGGGAAAAACTGTTTTTT
TRBV6-6	TRBJ1-3	.	.	CASRKGDPSGNTIYF	TGTGCCAGCAGGAAGGGGGACCCCTCTGGAAACACCATATATTTT
TRBV29-1	TRBJ2-3	TRBD1	.	CSVAEGGFTDTQYF	TGCAGCGTTGCGGAAGGGGGCTTCACAGATACGCAGTATTTT
TRBV4-1	TRBJ1-6	.	.	CASSQQRTLYGTPLHF	TGCGCCAGCAGCCAACAGAGGACACTCTACGGGACACCCCTCCACTTT
TRBV28	TRBJ2-1	TRBD2	.	CASSRMGGGSYNEQFF	TGTGCCAGCAGCCGCATGGGGGGGGGCTCCTACAATGAGCAGTTCTTC
TRBV10-3	TRBJ2-5	TRBD2	.	CAISRTSGGRETQYF	TGTGCCATCAGCCGGACTAGCGGGGGTAGGGAGACCCAGTACTTC
TRBV6-5	TRBJ1-1	TRBD1	.	CASSYTGTDNTEAFF	TGTGCCAGCAGTTACACCGGGACAGACAACACTGAAGCTTTCTTT
TRBV2	TRBJ2-4	.	.	CASKEGGKTRGDIQYF	TGTGCCAGCAAGGAAGGGGGTAAAACACGGGGGGACATTCAGTACTTC
TRBV4-3	TRBJ1-3	.	.	CASSPTLSGNTIYF	TGCGCCAGCAGCCCCACCCTCTCTGGAAACACCATATATTTT
TRBV12-3/TRBV12-4	TRBJ2-3	.	.	CASRPRSTDTQYF	TGTGCCAGCAGGCCCCGGTCCACAGATACGCAGTATTTT
TRBV5-5	TRBJ2-3	TRBD1	once	CASSLDRGTDTQYF	TGTGCCAGCAGCTTGGACAGGGGAACAGATACGCAGTATTTT
TRBV12-5	TRBJ1-3	.	.	CASGLVWQSSGNTIYF	TGTGCTAGTGGTTTGGTGTGGCAATCCTCTGGAAACACCATATATTTT
TRBV5-1	TRBJ1-2	.	.	CASRGSDGYTF	TGCGCCAGCAGGGGAAGTGACGGCTACACCTTC
TRBV19	TRBJ1-5	.	few	CASSVRSNQPQHF	TGTGCCAGTAGTGTCCGTAGCAATCAGCCCCAGCATTTT
TRBV19	TRBJ2-5	.	.	CASSIWGPQETQYF	TGTGCCAGTAGTATATGGGGACCTCAAGAGACCCAGTACTTC
TRBV12-5	TRBJ2-2	.	once	CASALLAPTGELFF	TGTGCTAGTGCCTTACTTGCCCCAACCGGGGAGCTGTTTTTT
TRBV11-3	TRBJ2-1	.	few	CASSAGPTRRNYNEQFF	TGTGCCAGCAGTGCGGGGCCCACCAGACGCAACTACAATGAGCAGTTCTTC
TRBV30	TRBJ1-1	.	.	CAWSSLGGGTKAFF	TGTGCCTGGAGTAGCCTAGGGGGGGGGACTAAAGCTTTCTTT
TRBV20-1	TRBJ1-1	.	once	CSARSNTEAFF	TGCAGTGCTAGATCGAACACTGAAGCTTTCTTT
TRBV4-1	TRBJ2-5	TRBD2	.	CASSQDLYRGGRETQYF	TGCGCCAGCAGCCAAGATCTCTACCGGGGGGGCAGGGAGACCCAGTACTTC
TRBV6-5	TRBJ2-3	.	.	CASTQQGRDTDTQYF	TGTGCCAGCACCCAACAGGGGAGGGACACAGATACGCAGTATTTT
TRBV13	TRBJ2-3	.	.	CASSRKSTTDTQYF	TGTGCCAGCAGCCGAAAATCTACGACAGATACGCAGTATTTT
TRBV7-9	TRBJ1-2	TRBD1	.	CASSSGTGGYGYTF	TGTGCCAGCAGCTCCGGGACAGGGGGCTATGGCTACACCTTC
TRBV5-1	TRBJ2-5	TRBD1	.	CASSSDRRQETQYF	TGCGCCAGCAGCTCGGACAGGCGTCAAGAGACCCAGTACTTC
TRBV6-6	TRBJ1-5	TRBD1	.	CATTTGSNQPQHF	TGTGCCACCACGACAGGGAGCAATCAGCCCCAGCATTTT
TRBV7-3	TRBJ2-3	.	.	CASSLVQDVTDTQYF	TGTGCCAGCAGCTTAGTGCAGGATGTCACAGATACGCAGTATTTT
TRBV9	TRBJ2-3	TRBD2	.	CASSSRVAGATDTQYF	TGTGCCAGCAGCTCACGCGTAGCGGGGGCCACAGATACGCAGTATTTT
TRBV4-1	TRBJ1-3	TRBD1	.	CASSRQGVVLSGNTIYF	TGCGCCAGCAGCCGACAGGGGGTCGTTCTCTCTGGAAACACCATATATTTT